The source of this T cell receptor beta chain is a study of OX40 agonist ivuxolimab in advanced cancers. Study context: The mean age was 60 years, ranging from roughly 23 to 90, with under 90% of participants male.

Sequencing was performed with immunoSEQ multiplex PCR; in TCRdb, only in-frame clones are kept and a portion is missing. The sample consists of about 60,000 clones, about four fifths of them appearing once. Turning to this clone: Antigen specificity is unknown.

Trimming took 5 bases from V and 2 from J, leaving 15 bases between them. There are 15 residues in the CDR3. Germline CDR1 and CDR2: SGHTA and FQGNSA. Overall study findings and caveats: Clones of CD4+ and CD8+ blood T cells grew by week 6 at doses of 0.1 to 3.0 mg/kg. People who partly responded at 0.1-3.0 mg/kg had some of the least clonal expansion seen.

V usage is TRBV7-2 and J usage is TRBJ2-5; D remains ambiguous. Sequenced here: CD4+ or CD8+ T cells sorted from blood, sampled in a trial of the OX40 agonist ivuxolimab. This sequence originates from an adult with an advanced solid tumor such as melanoma, head and neck, liver or kidney cancer. The chain's CDR3 is CASSLAFGGQETQYF. The CDR3 region has the DNA TGTGCCAGCAGCCTTGCCTTTGGCGGTCAAGAGACCCAGTACTTC.